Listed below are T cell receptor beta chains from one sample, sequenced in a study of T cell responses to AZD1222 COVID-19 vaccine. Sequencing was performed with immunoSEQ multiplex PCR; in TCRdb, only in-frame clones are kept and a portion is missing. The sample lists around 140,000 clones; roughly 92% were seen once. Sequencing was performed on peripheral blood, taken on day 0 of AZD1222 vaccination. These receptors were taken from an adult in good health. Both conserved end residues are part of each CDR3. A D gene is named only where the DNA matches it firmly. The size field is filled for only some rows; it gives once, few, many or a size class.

TGTGCCAGCAGCAAAAGGGGACAGAAACTAAACTATGGCTACACCTTC CASSKRGQKLNYGYTF TRBV21-1 - TRBJ1-2 -
TGCGCCAGCAGCCAATATTTACAGGACACCTACAATGAGCAGTTCTTC CASSQYLQDTYNEQFF TRBV4-1 - TRBJ2-1 -
TGTGCCAGCAGCTTAGAGGGGGGAGGAGAGACCCAGTACTTC CASSLEGGGETQYF TRBV7-6 - TRBJ2-5 -
TGTGCCAGCAGCCAAGTGTCCAGAATCAATAGTGCCGGGGAGCTGTTTTTT CASSQVSRINSAGELFF TRBV4-2 - TRBJ2-2 -
TGTGCCAGCAGTGAAGGGGGCAGTGGCTACACCTTC CASSEGGSGYTF TRBV2 - TRBJ1-2 -
TGCGCCAGCAGTGATGGGCTAGCGGGGGGGCCATTCTACAATGAGCAGTTCTTC CASSDGLAGGPFYNEQFF TRBV10-1 - TRBJ2-1 TRBD2
TGTGCCAGCAGTACCGCAGGGGCGAGAGGGAACACTGAAGCTTTCTTT CASSTAGARGNTEAFF TRBV3-1/TRBV3-2 - TRBJ1-1 -
TGTGCCAGCAGTTTATCGTTAGCGGGAGCTCGTTGGGAGCAGTACTTC CASSLSLAGARWEQYF TRBV27 - TRBJ2-7 TRBD2
TGCGCCAGCAATCCTCGGTCCTCTGGAAACACCATATATTTT CASNPRSSGNTIYF TRBV10-2 once TRBJ1-3 -
TGTGCCAGTAGTCGCGTGGGGGGTGGCCAGCCCCAGCATTTT CASSRVGGGQPQHF TRBV19 - TRBJ1-5 -
TGTGCCAGCAGCCGGGTCGGGTATGGCTACACCTTC CASSRVGYGYTF TRBV14 - TRBJ1-2 -
TGTGCCACCAGCAGAGAGGGGGTGGATTCACCCCTCCACTTT CATSREGVDSPLHF TRBV15 - TRBJ1-6 -
TGTGCCAGCACTGGAAGGGGCAGTTACGAGCAGTACTTC CASTGRGSYEQYF TRBV2 once TRBJ2-7 -
TGTGCCATCAGTTCAAGGGTAGGGGGTCCATCTAGCTCCTACAATGAGCAGTTCTTC CAISSRVGGPSSSYNEQFF TRBV10-3 - TRBJ2-1 -
TGTGCCAGCAGTTTACGGCTCTCACAGGGGTACCACGAGCAGTACTTC CASSLRLSQGYHEQYF TRBV28 - TRBJ2-7 TRBD1
TGTGCCAGCAGCCAAGATCCTAGCGGGGGGGCCAATGAGCAGTTCTTC CASSQDPSGGANEQFF TRBV4-2 once TRBJ2-1 TRBD2
TGTGCCAGCAGAGAACGACTAGCGGGAGGAGAGACCCAGTACTTC CASRERLAGGETQYF TRBV6-6 few TRBJ2-5 TRBD2
TGCAGTGCCCTTATCACTGAAGCTTTCTTT CSALITEAFF TRBV20-1 - TRBJ1-1 -
TGTGCCAGTAGACTCATCCCCCAAGAGACCCAGTACTTC CASRLIPQETQYF TRBV19 - TRBJ2-5 -
TGTGCCAGCTCAGACACAGTTCAGAGCTATGGCTACACCTTC CASSDTVQSYGYTF TRBV18 - TRBJ1-2 -
TGTGCCAGCAGCTTAGGGCACGAGGGAAACACCATATATTTT CASSLGHEGNTIYF TRBV7-9 - TRBJ1-3 -
TGTGCCAGCAGCCAACGCCAAGGGATGAACACTGAAGCTTTCTTT CASSQRQGMNTEAFF TRBV3-1/TRBV3-2 - TRBJ1-1 -
TGTGCCAGCAGCCTGGGACAGGGAGAGGACACCGGGGAGCTGTTTTTT CASSLGQGEDTGELFF TRBV7-9 - TRBJ2-2 TRBD1
TGCGCCAGCAGCTTGGTGGGTTCAGGGGCTGGAAACTCACCCCTCCACTTT CASSLVGSGAGNSPLHF TRBV5-1 - TRBJ1-6 -
TGTGCCAGCAGCCAGTTCGGCGCTAGCGGGTACAATGAGCAGTTCTTC CASSQFGASGYNEQFF TRBV3-1/TRBV3-2 - TRBJ2-1 TRBD2
TGTGCCAGTTCCCTTGGGGAAGTCACAGATACGCAGTATTTT CASSLGEVTDTQYF TRBV28 - TRBJ2-3 -
TGCGCCAGCAGCCAAGATCGGCCAGGGGATCAGCCCCAGCATTTT CASSQDRPGDQPQHF TRBV4-1 - TRBJ1-5 -
TGTGCCAGCAGCCTCACTAGAGGGCCTTACCCAAATGAGCAGTTCTTC CASSLTRGPYPNEQFF TRBV7-8 - TRBJ2-1 -
TGTGCTAGTGGTTCAGGGGAGACCGGGGAGCTGTTTTTT CASGSGETGELFF TRBV12-5 once TRBJ2-2 -
TGTGCCAGCAGGCCGGGACAGATCAATCAGCCCCAGCATTTT CASRPGQINQPQHF TRBV6-6 - TRBJ1-5 TRBD1
TGTGCCAGCAGCTTAGTGAGGAACACTGAAGCTTTCTTT CASSLVRNTEAFF TRBV7-9 once TRBJ1-1 -
TGTGCCAGCACTTCGGGATCTGAGAAGCCCCAGCATTTT CASTSGSEKPQHF TRBV2 - TRBJ1-5 -
TGTGCCAGCTCACCCGGAGAGCACCAGAACACTGAAGCTTTCTTT CASSPGEHQNTEAFF TRBV18 - TRBJ1-1 -
TGTGCCAGCAGTGAGTCTGGACAGTCGGGAGCTTTCTTT CASSESGQSGAFF TRBV6-4 - TRBJ1-1 -
TGTGCCAGCAGCTTGGCCCTGGACAGACGTAATTCACCCCTCCACTTT CASSLALDRRNSPLHF TRBV5-4 - TRBJ1-6 -
TGCGCCAGCAGCCAAGGGTTTAGCTCCTACAATGAGCAGTTCTTC CASSQGFSSYNEQFF TRBV4-1 - TRBJ2-1 -
TGTGCCACCAGCAGACCTATACCCGGGGCTTTCTCTGGAAACACCATATATTTT CATSRPIPGAFSGNTIYF TRBV15 once TRBJ1-3 -
TGCAGCGGCGGACAGGGGCGGATCGGCTATGGCTACACCTTC CSGGQGRIGYGYTF TRBV29-1 - TRBJ1-2 TRBD1
TGTGCCAGCAGCCTCGGTGGTTGGGGGCTACGGACAGATACGCAGTATTTT CASSLGGWGLRTDTQYF TRBV7-9 - TRBJ2-3 -
TGTGCCAGCAGTTTGGGGACCTCTGGAAACACCATATATTTT CASSLGTSGNTIYF TRBV28 - TRBJ1-3 -
TGTGCCAGCAGTTCTAGGCCCGATGAAAAACTGTTTTTT CASSSRPDEKLFF TRBV28 - TRBJ1-4 -
TGTGCCAGCAGCCAAGATTCTGTCGCCGCAACTAATGAAAAACTGTTTTTT CASSQDSVAATNEKLFF TRBV4-2 - TRBJ1-4 -
TGTGCCAGCGGGGACTTCACAGATACGCAGTATTTT CASGDFTDTQYF TRBV27 - TRBJ2-3 -
TGTGCCAGCAGCCCCTGGGGCGGGACACTCAATTCTGGGGCCAACGTCCTGACTTTC CASSPWGGTLNSGANVLTF TRBV28 - TRBJ2-6 -